The present T cell receptor beta chain was sequenced within a study of regulatory T cells in long-lasting Graves disease. For the study at large: Graves' patients (newly diagnosed) had been on antithyroid drugs under 3 months.

Arm-PCR of CDR3 regions and iRepertoire HTBI primers were the basis on which TCR beta libraries were built. Each CDR3 protein is one row after TCRdb ran MiXCR on the multiplex PCR reads. The table shows under 450,000 distinct CDR3 sequences, with 15% to 20% occurring only once. General observations from the study: TRBV28, TRBJ1-2 and TRBJ2-5 were segments that persistent disease favored.

V gave up 0 bases and J gave up 2 bases, with 18 bases separating them. The length of the CDR3 is 17 residues. Looked up from germline, CDR1 is DFQATT and CDR2 is SNEGSKA (reference sequence). Time point denoted: newly diagnosed GD, antithyroid drugs for less than 3 months. Researchers made the TCR library from RNA that was extracted from PBMCs. Graves' disease diagnoses used American Thyroid Association guidelines. The patients were enrolled through endocrinology in Xi'an, China. Note on this clonotype: Its antigen is not identified.

These records were also assigned to another study, of T cells in Graves' hyperthyroidism and ophthalmopathy.

The material sequenced was peripheral blood mononuclear cells (PBMCs), taken at new diagnosis, from a patient treated with antithyroid drugs. The TCR originated in a woman aged 18-29 years with Graves disease. The V gene is TRBV20-1, the J gene TRBJ2-3; the D gene is possibly TRBD2 (7 bases). DNA for the CDR3: TGCAGTGCTAGAGATCCCGGGGGGCCAGGAGACACAGATACGCAGTATTTT. Translating gives CSARDPGGPGDTDTQYF.